This entry features one T cell receptor beta chain sequence. The data stem from a study of T cell repertoires in cytomegalovirus infection. Between the trimmed V and J ends, which lost 2 bases and 0 bases, there was a span of 11 bases. The CDR3 contains 15 residues. Germline V CDR1 and CDR2: MNHEY, SVGEGT. TCRdb analysed the reads with MiXCR anew, one entry per CDR3 protein. The sample contains roughly 180,000 distinct CDR3 sequences, about 30% of which appear only once. The chain joins TRBV6-2 or TRBV6-3 to TRBJ2-7; tentatively, D is TRBD1 (5 bases). The TCR originated in a human donor in good health (CMV status not recorded). Some clones in this sample may be carry-over from other donors' samples. What was sequenced was PBMCs. DNA of the CDR3: TGTGCCAGCAGTTACCCCTTTGACAGCTCCTACGAGCAGTACTTC. Amino acid sequence: CASSYPFDSSYEQYF.